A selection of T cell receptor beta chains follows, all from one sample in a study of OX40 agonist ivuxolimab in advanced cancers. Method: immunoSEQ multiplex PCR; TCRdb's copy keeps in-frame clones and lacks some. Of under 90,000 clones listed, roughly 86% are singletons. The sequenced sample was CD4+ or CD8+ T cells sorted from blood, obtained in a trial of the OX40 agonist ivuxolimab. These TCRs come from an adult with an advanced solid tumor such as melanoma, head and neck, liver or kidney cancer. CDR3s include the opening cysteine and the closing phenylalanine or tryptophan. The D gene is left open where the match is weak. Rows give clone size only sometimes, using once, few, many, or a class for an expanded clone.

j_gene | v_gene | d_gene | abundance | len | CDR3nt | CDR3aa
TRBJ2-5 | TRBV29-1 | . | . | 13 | TGCAGCGTTGAAGATCCGGGACCCGAGACCCAGTACTTC | CSVEDPGPETQYF
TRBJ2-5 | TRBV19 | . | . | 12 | TGTGCCAGTAGTATAGAGGGTGGGCGGCAGTACTTC | CASSIEGGRQYF
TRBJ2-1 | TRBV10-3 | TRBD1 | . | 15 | TGTGCCATCAGAGACAGGGATGGGCTTTACAATGAGCAGTTCTTC | CAIRDRDGLYNEQFF
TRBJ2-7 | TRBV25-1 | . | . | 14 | TGTGCCGGCCTGGGGGTTGATTGCTCCTACGAGCAGTACTTC | CAGLGVDCSYEQYF
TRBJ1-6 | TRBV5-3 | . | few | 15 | TGTGCCAGAAGCAGGGGTGAGGGACAAGGGCCACCCCTCCACTTT | CARSRGEGQGPPLHF
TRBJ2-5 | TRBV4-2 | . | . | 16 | TGTGCCAGCAGCCAAGATCCAGGCTCGTCTACAGAGACCCAGTACTTC | CASSQDPGSSTETQYF
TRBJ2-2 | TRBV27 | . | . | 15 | TGTGCCAGCAGTTTATGGGGTCTGGGCACCGGGGAGCTGTTTTTT | CASSLWGLGTGELFF
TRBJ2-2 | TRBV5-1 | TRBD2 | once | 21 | TGCGCCAGCAGCTTGGCGGGACTAGCGGGGACCCATAATATTAACACCGGGGAGCTGTTTTTT | CASSLAGLAGTHNINTGELFF
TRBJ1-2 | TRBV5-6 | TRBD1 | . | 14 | TGTGCCAGCAGCTACCCGACAGGGGGATATGGCTACACCTTC | CASSYPTGGYGYTF
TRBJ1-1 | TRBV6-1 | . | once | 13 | TGTGCCAGCAGCGTCGACATGAACACTGAAGCTTTCTTT | CASSVDMNTEAFF
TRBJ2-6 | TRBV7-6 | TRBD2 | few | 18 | TGTGCCAGCAGCTTAGCGCCTAGCGGGGGGGCTGGGGCCAACGTCCTGACTTTC | CASSLAPSGGAGANVLTF
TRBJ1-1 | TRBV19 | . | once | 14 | TGTGCCAGTAGTATTGGGGGGCGCGGCACTGAAGCTTTCTTT | CASSIGGRGTEAFF